This T cell receptor beta chain was obtained from a study of Graves' ophthalmopathy and Graves' hyperthyroidism (dated by TCRdb to 2017 to 2018). Study-wide context: Peripheral blood was collected at initial diagnosis, before any treatment. To tell Graves' ophthalmopathy apart from Graves' hyperthyroidism, and to predict which patients would progress to ophthalmopathy, the study relied on TCR beta repertoire signatures. In total, some 140 blood samples were TCR-sequenced: some 43 ophthalmopathy, 80 or so hyperthyroidism and about 17 hyperthyroidism-to-ophthalmopathy patients. A discovery set of 90 to 100 patients (43 ophthalmopathy, about 58 stable hyperthyroidism) was enrolled to explore V-J signatures distinguishing ophthalmopathy from hyperthyroidism. An independent validation cohort was composed of some 18 hyperthyroidism patients and some 16 patients who later progressed from hyperthyroidism to ophthalmopathy. In about 6 hyperthyroidism patients, the T-cell repertoire of thyroid tissue was compared with the T-cell repertoire of blood. Once sampling was done, hyperthyroidism patients were given methimazole at a starting dose of 30 mg daily, while ophthalmopathy patients were given high-dose intravenous methylprednisolone. On the study overall, not on this receptor specifically: In validation, the model predicted ophthalmopathy progression with about 71% sensitivity and approximately 75% specificity; some twelve predicted patients were CT-confirmed with GO in a median of about 6.1 months. Most expanded thyroid clonotypes with a frequency above 0.001 also appeared in blood, which suggests that blood repertoires may reflect the immune response in the thyroid. Ophthalmopathy was separated from stable hyperthyroidism by the 13-signature model with more than 85% sensitivity and around 81% specificity in cross-validation and with 80%/75% in the test set. No statistical method was used to predetermine the sample size, and group allocation was not hidden from the investigators.

This clonotype was observed at least ten times. Its specific antigen is unknown. No quality values exist for individual bases; no much larger clone is one base distant. For repertoire sequencing, TCR beta CDR3 regions were amplified from RNA transcripts. A first-round RT-PCR used HTBI primers with the Qiagen OneStep RT-PCR kit, followed by a second-round multiplex PCR, size selection and purification. Libraries were sequenced on an Illumina HiSeq2000 using paired-end 100 bp reads. Per the original workflow: SOAPnuke was used for read processing, and reads with adapters, uncalled bases, a mean Phred below 15, or no exact constant-primer or identifier match were discarded. COPE v1.2.5 was used to merge high-quality paired reads. Clonotypes were defined as unique nucleotide sequences and were aligned to IMGT TRB V, D and J references using MiTCR v1.1. Only V-J combinations with frequency above 0.0001 were analysed, covering about 99% of repertoires. For each V-J combination, a TCR clonal expansion and chaos score was defined as the ratio of F50 clonal expansion to chaos observed in the TCRdist matrix. Welch's t-statistics and random forest were used to reduce the features to 10 to 15 V-J combinations, which were then used as input to a naive Bayes classifier. The Morisita-Horn index was used to measure how similar the thyroid and blood repertoires were. TCRdb ran its own pipeline on the public reads, namely fastp trimming at Q25 and MiXCR clone calling, and kept in-frame beta chains. Rows matching on CDR3 protein sequence are summarized as one entry with the most common DNA and genes. The V and J calls here are based on TCRdb, not the publication. Within this sample are around 600,000 distinct CDR3 sequences, with about 38% of them counted one time only. About 3.3% of the sample is taken by the ten largest.

For this chain, trimming is 5 bases at the V end and 1 base at the J end, and the number of junction bases without a gene match is 4. The CDR3 goes from the cysteine to the phenylalanine over 16 residues. Here the CDR3 DNA is all that survives: 48 bases in frame from base 1. From the germline V gene, CDR1 is SGHTA and CDR2 is FQGNSA. Ophthalmopathy patients were characterized by moderately to severely active disease, a Clinical Activity Score of at least 3, a NOSPECS grade of at least 4, and a disease duration under 3 months. Patients with other autoimmune diseases, uncontrolled infections, pregnancy or lactation were excluded from the study. Diagnosis was based on clinical symptoms, serum thyroxine, TRAb, thyroid ultrasound and orbital computed tomography. Using Ficoll-Paque density gradient centrifugation, PBMCs were isolated from less than 13 ml of fresh peripheral blood. Trizol reagent was used to extract the total RNA, and its quality was then checked on an Agilent 2100 Bioanalyzer.

The sequence derives from an adult man with Graves' ophthalmopathy. The sample consisted of peripheral blood. This chain is built from TRBV7-2 and TRBJ2-5, and 13 junction bases match TRBD2. In nucleotides, the sequence is TGTGCCAGCAGCCTAGGGACTAGCGGGACCCAAGAGACCCAGTACTTC. Its amino acids are CASSLGTSGTQETQYF.